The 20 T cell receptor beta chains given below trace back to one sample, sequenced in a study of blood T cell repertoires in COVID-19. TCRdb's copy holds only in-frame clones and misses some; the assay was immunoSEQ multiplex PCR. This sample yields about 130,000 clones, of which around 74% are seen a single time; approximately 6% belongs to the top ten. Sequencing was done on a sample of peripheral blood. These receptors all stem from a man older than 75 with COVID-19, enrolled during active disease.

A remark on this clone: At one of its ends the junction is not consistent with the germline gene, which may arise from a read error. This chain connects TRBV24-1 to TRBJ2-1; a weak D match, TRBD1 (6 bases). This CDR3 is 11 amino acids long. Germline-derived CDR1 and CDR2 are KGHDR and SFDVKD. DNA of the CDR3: TGTGCCACCAGCAAGGCCGGGACACAGATCTTC. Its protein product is CATSKAGTQIF.

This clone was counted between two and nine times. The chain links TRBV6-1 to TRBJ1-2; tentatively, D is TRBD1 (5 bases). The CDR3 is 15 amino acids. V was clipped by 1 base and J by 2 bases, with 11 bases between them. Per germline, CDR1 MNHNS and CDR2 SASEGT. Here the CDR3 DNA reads TGTGCCAGCAGTGAAGGAAGTGCAGGGAACTATGGCTACACCTTC. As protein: CASSEGSAGNYGYTF.

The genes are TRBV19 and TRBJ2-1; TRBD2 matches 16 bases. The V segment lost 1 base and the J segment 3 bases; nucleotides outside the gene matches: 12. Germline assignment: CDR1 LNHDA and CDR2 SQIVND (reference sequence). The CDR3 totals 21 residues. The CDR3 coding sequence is TGTGCCAGTAGTATAGTAGGCTTAGGGACTAGCGGGAGGGCCTACTACAATGAGCAGTTCTTC. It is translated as CASSIVGLGTSGRAYYNEQFF.

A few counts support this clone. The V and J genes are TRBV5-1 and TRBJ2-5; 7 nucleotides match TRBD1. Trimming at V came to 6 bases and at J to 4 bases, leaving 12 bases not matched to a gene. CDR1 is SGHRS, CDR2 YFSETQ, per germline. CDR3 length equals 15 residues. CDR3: CASKTSSGQLETQYF. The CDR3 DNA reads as TGCGCCAGCAAAACCTCCTCGGGACAGCTAGAGACCCAGTACTTC.

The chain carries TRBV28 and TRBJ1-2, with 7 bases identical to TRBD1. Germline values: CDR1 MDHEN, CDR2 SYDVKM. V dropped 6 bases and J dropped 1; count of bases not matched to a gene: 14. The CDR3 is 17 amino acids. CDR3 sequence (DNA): TGTGCCAGCAGCTCTCCGGGACAGCCATCAGTTAACTATGGCTACACCTTC. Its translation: CASSSPGQPSVNYGYTF.

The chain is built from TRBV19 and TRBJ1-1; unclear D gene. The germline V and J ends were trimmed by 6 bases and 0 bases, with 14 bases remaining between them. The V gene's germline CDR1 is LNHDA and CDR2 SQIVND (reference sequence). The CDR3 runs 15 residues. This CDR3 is CASRRGITMNTEAFF. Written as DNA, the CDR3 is TGTGCCAGTAGGCGAGGTATTACCATGAACACTGAAGCTTTCTTT. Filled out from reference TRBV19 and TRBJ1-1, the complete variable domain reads DGGITQSPKYLFRKEGQNVTLSCEQNLNHDAMYWYRQDPGQGLRLIYYSQIVNDFQKGDIAEGYSVSREKKESFPLTVTSAQKNPTAFYLCASRRGITMNTEAFFGQGTRLTVV.

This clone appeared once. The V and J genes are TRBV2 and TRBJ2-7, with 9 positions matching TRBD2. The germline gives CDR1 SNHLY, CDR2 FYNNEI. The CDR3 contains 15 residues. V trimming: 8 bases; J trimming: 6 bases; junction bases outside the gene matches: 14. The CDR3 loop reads CASSSGAWGVGEQYF. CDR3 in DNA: TGTGCCAGCTCTAGCGGGGCTTGGGGTGTTGGCGAGCAGTACTTC.

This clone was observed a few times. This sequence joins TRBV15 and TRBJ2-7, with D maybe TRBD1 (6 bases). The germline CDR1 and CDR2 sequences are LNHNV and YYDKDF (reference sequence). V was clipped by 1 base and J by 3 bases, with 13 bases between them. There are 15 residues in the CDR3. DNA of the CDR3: TGTGCCACCAGCAGAGCGGACAGCCCCCTCTACGAGCAGTACTTC. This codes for CATSRADSPLYEQYF.

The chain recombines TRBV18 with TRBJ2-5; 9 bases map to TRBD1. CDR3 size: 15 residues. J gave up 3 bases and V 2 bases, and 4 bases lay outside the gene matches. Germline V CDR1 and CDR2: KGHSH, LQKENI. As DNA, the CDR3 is TGTGCCAGCTCACCAGATAGGGACAGGGAAGAGACCCAGTACTTC. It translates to CASSPDRDREETQYF. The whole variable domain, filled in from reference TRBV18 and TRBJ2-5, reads NAGVMQNPRHLVRRRGQEARLRCSPMKGHSHVYWYRQLPEEGLKFMVYLQKENIIDESGMPKERFSAEFPKEGPSILRIQQVVRGDSAAYFCASSPDRDREETQYFGPGTRLLVL.

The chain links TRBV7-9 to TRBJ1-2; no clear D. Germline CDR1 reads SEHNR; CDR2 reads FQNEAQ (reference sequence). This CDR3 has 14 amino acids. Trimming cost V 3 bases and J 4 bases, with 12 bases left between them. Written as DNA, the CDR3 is TGTGCCAGCAGCTTCGAGCGGGGTGCCTATGGCTACACCTTC. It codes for CASSFERGAYGYTF.

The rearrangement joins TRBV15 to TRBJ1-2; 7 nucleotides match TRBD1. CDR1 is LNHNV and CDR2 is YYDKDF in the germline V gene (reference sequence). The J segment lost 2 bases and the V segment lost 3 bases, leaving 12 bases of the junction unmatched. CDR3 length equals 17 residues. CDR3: CATSSLQGQTSNYGYTF. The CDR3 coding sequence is TGTGCCACCAGCAGTCTCCAGGGACAGACATCCAACTATGGCTACACCTTC.

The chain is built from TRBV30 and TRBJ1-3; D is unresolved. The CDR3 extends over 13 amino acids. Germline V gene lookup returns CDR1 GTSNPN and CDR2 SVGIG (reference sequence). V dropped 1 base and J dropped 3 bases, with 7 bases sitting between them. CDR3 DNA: TGTGCCTGGAGTGAGTACGGTGGAAACACCATATATTTT. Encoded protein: CAWSEYGGNTIYF.

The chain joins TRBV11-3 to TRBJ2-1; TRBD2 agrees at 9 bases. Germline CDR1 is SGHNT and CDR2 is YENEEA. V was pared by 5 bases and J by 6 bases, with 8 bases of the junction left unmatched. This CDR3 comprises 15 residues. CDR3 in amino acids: CASSLSGSQFNEQFF. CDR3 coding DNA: TGTGCCAGCAGCCTTAGCGGGAGTCAATTCAATGAGCAGTTCTTC.

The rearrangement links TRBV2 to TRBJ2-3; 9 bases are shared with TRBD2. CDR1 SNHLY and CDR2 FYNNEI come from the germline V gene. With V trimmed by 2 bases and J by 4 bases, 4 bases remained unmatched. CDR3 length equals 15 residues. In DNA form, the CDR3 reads TGTGCCAGCAGTGAATTCGCGGGAGGGGCAGATACGCAGTATTTT. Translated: CASSEFAGGADTQYF. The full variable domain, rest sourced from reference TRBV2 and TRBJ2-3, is EPEVTQTPSHQVTQMGQEVILRCVPISNHLYFYWYRQILGQKVEFLVSFYNNEISEKSEIFDDQFSVERPDGSNFTLKIRSTKLEDSAMYFCASSEFAGGADTQYFGPGTRLTVL.

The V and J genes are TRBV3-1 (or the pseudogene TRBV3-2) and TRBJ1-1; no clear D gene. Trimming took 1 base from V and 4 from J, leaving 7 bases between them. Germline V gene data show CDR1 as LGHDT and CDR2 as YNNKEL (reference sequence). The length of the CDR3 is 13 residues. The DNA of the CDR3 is TGTGCCAGCAGCCAAGGTCCGGGCACTGAAGCTTTCTTT. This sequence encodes CASSQGPGTEAFF.

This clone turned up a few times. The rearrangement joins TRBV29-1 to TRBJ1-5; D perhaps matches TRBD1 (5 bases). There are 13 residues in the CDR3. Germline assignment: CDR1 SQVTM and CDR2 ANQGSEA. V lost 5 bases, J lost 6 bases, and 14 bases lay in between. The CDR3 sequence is CSVLQGVGQPQHF. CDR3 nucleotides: TGCAGCGTTCTGCAGGGCGTGGGTCAGCCCCAGCATTTT.

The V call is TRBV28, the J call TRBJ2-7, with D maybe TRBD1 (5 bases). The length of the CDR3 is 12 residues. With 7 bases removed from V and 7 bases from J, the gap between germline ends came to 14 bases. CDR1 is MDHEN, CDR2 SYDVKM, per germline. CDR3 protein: CASMVVTDEQYF. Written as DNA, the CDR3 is TGTGCCAGCATGGTGGTGACAGATGAGCAGTACTTC.

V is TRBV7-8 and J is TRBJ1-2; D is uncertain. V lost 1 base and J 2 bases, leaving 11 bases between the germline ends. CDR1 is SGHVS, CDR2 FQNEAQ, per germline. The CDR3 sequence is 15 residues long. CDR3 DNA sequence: TGTGCCAGCAGCTTAGATTCTTTCCCCAACTATGGCTACACCTTC. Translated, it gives CASSLDSFPNYGYTF.

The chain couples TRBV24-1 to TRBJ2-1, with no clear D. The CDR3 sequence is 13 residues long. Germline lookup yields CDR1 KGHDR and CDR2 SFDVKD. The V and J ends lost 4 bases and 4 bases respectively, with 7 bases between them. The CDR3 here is CATSDPKYNEQFF. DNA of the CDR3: TGTGCCACCAGTGACCCAAAATACAATGAGCAGTTCTTC.

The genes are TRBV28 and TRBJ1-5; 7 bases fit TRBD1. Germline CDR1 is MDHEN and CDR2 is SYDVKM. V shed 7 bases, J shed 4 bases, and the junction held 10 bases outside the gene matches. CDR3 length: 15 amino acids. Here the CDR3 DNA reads TGTGCCAGCACCACACCGAGACAGGGTAATCAGCCCCAGCATTTT. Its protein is CASTTPRQGNQPQHF.